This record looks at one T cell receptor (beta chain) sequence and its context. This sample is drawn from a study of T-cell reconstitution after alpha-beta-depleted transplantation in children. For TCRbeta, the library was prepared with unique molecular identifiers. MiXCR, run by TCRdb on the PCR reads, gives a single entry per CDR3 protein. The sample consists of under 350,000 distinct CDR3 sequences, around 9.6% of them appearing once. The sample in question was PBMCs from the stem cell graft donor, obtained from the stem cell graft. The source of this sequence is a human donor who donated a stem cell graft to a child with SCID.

In DNA form, the CDR3 reads TGTGCCAGCAGGAAATTGAGCAATCAGCCCCAGCATTTT. This sequence encodes CASRKLSNQPQHF. The chain has TRBV6-1 and TRBJ1-5; D not resolved. The CDR3 has 13 residues. Trimming left V 6 bases short and J 1 base short, with 7 bases between. CDR1 is MNHNS, CDR2 SASEGT, per germline.